The rows below give T cell receptor beta chains drawn from one sample of a study of cytomegalovirus exposure and HLA in healthy donors. The protocol was immunoSEQ multiplex PCR, while the TCRdb copy is restricted to in-frame clones and leaves out a portion. The sample has about 150,000 clones; about 80% are singletons. The sequencing sample was made of PBMCs. These receptors all stem from a woman aged 30 to 39 in good health and CMV-seropositive. Both conserved end residues are part of each CDR3. The order of the fields is D gene, V gene, clone size, J gene, CDR3 DNA, CDR3 protein. D genes are given only for firm matches. Some rows have no size entry. The others give once, few or many, or a class for an expanded clone.

TRBD1	TRBV7-6	-	TRBJ2-3	TGTGCCAGCAGCCGATCCACGACAGGGGGCGGCACAGATACGCAGTATTTT	CASSRSTTGGGTDTQYF
TRBD2	TRBV7-6	-	TRBJ2-1	TGTGCCAGCAGCTTAGTTAGTGGGGCTAGCGGGGCCTACAATGAGCAGTTCTTC	CASSLVSGASGAYNEQFF
TRBD2	TRBV11-3	-	TRBJ2-7	TGTGCCAGCAGCCTCCGGACTAGGGCCTACTACGAGCAGTACTTC	CASSLRTRAYYEQYF
TRBD2	TRBV15	-	TRBJ2-2	TGTGCCACCAGCAGAGATTTGGTCGGGACTATGAACACCGGGGAGCTGTTTTTT	CATSRDLVGTMNTGELFF
-	TRBV6-6	once	TRBJ1-2	TGTGCCAGCAGTAAAGGGGAAAAAGGCTACACCTTC	CASSKGEKGYTF
-	TRBV14	-	TRBJ1-5	TGTGCCAGCAGCGCACAGGCCAATCAGCCCCAGCATTTT	CASSAQANQPQHF
-	TRBV5-1	-	TRBJ2-7	TGCGCCAGCAGCTTGGCGCCCCGGGGGTCCTACGAGCAGTACTTC	CASSLAPRGSYEQYF
TRBD1	TRBV13	-	TRBJ2-1	TGTGCCAGCAGATTGGACAGGGGTTTCTACAATGAGCAGTTCTTC	CASRLDRGFYNEQFF
TRBD1	TRBV28	-	TRBJ1-1	TGTGCCAGCAGTCCTCCGGACAGGGAGCTTATCGCGGCTTTCTTT	CASSPPDRELIAAFF
-	TRBV6-5	few	TRBJ1-1	TGTGCCAGCAGTTACTCGGACCGGAGGACTGAAGCTTTCTTT	CASSYSDRRTEAFF
TRBD1	TRBV19	-	TRBJ1-4	TGTGCCAGTAGCGGGGACAGGCTTAATGAAAAACTGTTTTTT	CASSGDRLNEKLFF
-	TRBV5-6	-	TRBJ1-1	TGTGCCAGCAGCCCAATAAGCCCTCGGGCTGAAGCTTTCTTT	CASSPISPRAEAFF
-	TRBV28	few	TRBJ2-3	TGTGCCAGCAGTTTACCCACGACTAATCCGGCGGATACGCAGTATTTT	CASSLPTTNPADTQYF
-	TRBV5-6	-	TRBJ2-1	TGTGCCAGCAGCCTCGGGGGGACAGGCGGTTTATATGAGCAGTTCTTC	CASSLGGTGGLYEQFF
TRBD1	TRBV11-2	once	TRBJ2-6	TGTGCCAGCAGCTTGGCCGGGACAGGGGTCTCTGGGGCCAACGTCCTGACTTTC	CASSLAGTGVSGANVLTF
-	TRBV11-1	-	TRBJ1-5	TGTGCCAGCAGGAGAGAGGAGGGGACTCAGCCCCAGCATTTT	CASRREEGTQPQHF
-	TRBV10-2	-	TRBJ2-5	TGCGCCAGCAGTGAGTCTCGGTACTCCTCGGGGTTCGAGACCCAGTACTTC	CASSESRYSSGFETQYF
TRBD2	TRBV27	-	TRBJ2-7	TGTGCCAGCAGTTTAGGGGCTAGCGGTACCTACGAGCAGTACTTC	CASSLGASGTYEQYF
-	TRBV28	few	TRBJ2-5	TGTGCCAGCAGCTTAGACTGGGTGGTGGAGACCCAGTACTTC	CASSLDWVVETQYF
TRBD1	TRBV12-5	-	TRBJ2-7	TGTGCTAGTGGTTTGGGGACAGGACTCTACGAGCAGTACTTC	CASGLGTGLYEQYF
-	TRBV9	-	TRBJ2-5	TGTGCCAGCAGCCCCAGTCGGGGAGAAGGAGAGACCCAGTACTTC	CASSPSRGEGETQYF
-	TRBV27	-	TRBJ2-7	TGTGCCAGCAGTTTAACCGGGAGCTCCTACGAGCAGTACTTC	CASSLTGSSYEQYF
-	TRBV5-1	-	TRBJ2-2	TGCGCCAGCAGCTTTTGGGCGGACAGGGACTACAAGAACACCGGGGAGCTGTTTTTT	CASSFWADRDYKNTGELFF
TRBD2	TRBV7-2	-	TRBJ2-1	TGTGCCAGCAGCTTAGGCTTAGGCGGGAGCGTTGAGCAGTTCTTC	CASSLGLGGSVEQFF
-	TRBV5-4	-	TRBJ1-2	TGTGCCAGCAGCCCCGACAGCCTCAGTTATGGCTACACCTTC	CASSPDSLSYGYTF
TRBD2	TRBV11-3	-	TRBJ2-2	TGTGCCAGCAGCTCCCGGACTAGCGGGGGGGGGAACACCGGGGAGCTGTTTTTT	CASSSRTSGGGNTGELFF